A single T cell receptor (beta chain) is shown here with its context. Its antigen remains unknown. This sample was included in a study of CD8+CD57+ T cells in acquired aplastic anemia. Looking at the study overall: DNA per sorted CD4+ or CD8+ sample ranged about 0.17 to 30 ug, averaging 3.2 ug.

V lost 6 bases, J lost 5 bases, and 9 bases stayed unmatched. CDR3 length: 14 amino acids. Germline V gene data show CDR1 as LNHDA and CDR2 as SQIVND (reference sequence). It was genomic DNA that served as the template for profiling TCR beta VDJ and CDR3. Each CDR3 protein gets one entry after TCRdb re-called the reads with MiXCR. The sample lists roughly 50,000 distinct CDR3 sequences, about two thirds occurring once. Study outcomes and limitations: Between patients and controls, some 31 CD8+ CDR3 sequences were found in common. The CD8+ Simpson's diversity of patients and controls was not significantly different.

The rearrangement joins TRBV19 to TRBJ2-5; 7 bases are a match to TRBD1. The sample comprised sorted CD4+, CD8+, or CD8+CD57+ T cells (not recorded which) from PBMCs. The sequence was collected from a human donor in good health, serving as a control. The CDR3 DNA reads as TGTGCCAGTAGATACAGGGGTTCTCGGGAGACCCAGTACTTC. Protein product: CASRYRGSRETQYF.